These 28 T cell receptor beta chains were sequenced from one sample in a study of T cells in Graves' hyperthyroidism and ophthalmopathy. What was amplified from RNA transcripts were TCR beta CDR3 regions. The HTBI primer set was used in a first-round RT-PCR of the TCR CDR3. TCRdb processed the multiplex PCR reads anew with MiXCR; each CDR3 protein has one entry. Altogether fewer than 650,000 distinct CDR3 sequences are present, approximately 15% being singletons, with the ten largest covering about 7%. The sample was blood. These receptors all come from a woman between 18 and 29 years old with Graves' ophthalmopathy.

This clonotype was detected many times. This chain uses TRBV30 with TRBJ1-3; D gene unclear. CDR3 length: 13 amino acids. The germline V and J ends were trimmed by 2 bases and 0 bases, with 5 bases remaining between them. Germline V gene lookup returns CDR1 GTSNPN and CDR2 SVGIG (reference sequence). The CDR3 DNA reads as TGTGCCTGGAGTCAATTCTCTGGAAACACCATATATTTT. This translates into CAWSQFSGNTIYF.

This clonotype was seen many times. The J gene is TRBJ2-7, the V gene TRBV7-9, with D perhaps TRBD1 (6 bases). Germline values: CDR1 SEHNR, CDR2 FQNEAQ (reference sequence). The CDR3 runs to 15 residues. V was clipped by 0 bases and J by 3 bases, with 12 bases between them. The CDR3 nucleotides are TGTGCCAGCAGCTTAGCCACAGGGACAAACTACGAGCAGTACTTC. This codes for CASSLATGTNYEQYF.

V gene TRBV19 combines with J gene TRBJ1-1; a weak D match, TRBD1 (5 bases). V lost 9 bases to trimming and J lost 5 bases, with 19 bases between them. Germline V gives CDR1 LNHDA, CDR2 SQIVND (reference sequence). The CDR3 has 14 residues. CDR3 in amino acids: CASRPDRSSTEAFF. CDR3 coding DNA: TGTGCCAGCAGACCCGACAGAAGCTCTACTGAAGCTTTCTTT.

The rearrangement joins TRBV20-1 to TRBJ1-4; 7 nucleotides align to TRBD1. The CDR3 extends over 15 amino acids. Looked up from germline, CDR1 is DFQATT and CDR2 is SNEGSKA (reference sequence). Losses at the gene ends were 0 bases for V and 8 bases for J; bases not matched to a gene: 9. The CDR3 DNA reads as TGCAGTGCTAGAGATCTGACAGGGAGTGGGGAAAAACTGTTTTTT. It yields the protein CSARDLTGSGEKLFF.

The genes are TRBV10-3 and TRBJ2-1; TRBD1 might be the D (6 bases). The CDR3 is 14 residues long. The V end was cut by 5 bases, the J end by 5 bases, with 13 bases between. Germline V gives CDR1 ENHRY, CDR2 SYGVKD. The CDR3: CAISPQGWNNEQFF. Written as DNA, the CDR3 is TGTGCCATCAGTCCACAGGGTTGGAACAATGAGCAGTTCTTC.

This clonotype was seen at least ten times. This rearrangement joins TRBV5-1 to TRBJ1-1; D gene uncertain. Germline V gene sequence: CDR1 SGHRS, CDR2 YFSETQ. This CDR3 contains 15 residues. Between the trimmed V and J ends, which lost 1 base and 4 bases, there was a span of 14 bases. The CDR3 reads CASSLRGSVFTEAFF. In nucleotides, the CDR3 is TGCGCCAGCAGCTTGCGGGGTTCGGTTTTCACTGAAGCTTTCTTT.

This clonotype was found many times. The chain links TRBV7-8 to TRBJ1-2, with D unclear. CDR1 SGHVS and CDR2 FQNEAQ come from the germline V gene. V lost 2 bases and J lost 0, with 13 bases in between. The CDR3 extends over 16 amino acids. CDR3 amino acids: CASSLRDILTNYGYTF. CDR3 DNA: TGTGCCAGCAGCTTAAGAGACATCCTTACTAACTATGGCTACACCTTC. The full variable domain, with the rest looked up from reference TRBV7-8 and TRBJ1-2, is GAGVSQSPRYKVAKRGQDVALRCDPISGHVSLFWYQQALGQGPEFLTYFQNEAQLDKSGLPSDRFFAERPEGSVSTLKIQRTQQEDSAVYLCASSLRDILTNYGYTFGSGTRLTVV.

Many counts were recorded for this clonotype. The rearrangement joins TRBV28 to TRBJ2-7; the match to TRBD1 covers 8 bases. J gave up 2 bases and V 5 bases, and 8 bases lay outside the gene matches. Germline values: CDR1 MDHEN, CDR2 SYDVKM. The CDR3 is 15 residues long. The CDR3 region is CASSPHDRGTYEQYF. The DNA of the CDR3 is TGTGCCAGCAGTCCTCACGACAGGGGTACCTACGAGCAGTACTTC.

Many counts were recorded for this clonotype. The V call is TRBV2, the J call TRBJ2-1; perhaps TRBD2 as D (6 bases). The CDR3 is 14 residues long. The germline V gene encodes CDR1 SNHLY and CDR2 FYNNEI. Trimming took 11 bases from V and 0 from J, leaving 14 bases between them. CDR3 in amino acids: CAGLSSDSYNEQFF. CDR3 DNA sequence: TGTGCCGGACTTTCTAGCGACTCCTACAATGAGCAGTTCTTC.

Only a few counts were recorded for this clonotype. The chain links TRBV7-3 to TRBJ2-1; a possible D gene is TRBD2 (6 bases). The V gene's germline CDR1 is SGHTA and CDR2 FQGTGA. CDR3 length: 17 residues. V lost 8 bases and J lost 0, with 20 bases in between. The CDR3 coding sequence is TGTGCCAGCGGCTGGGACTCCCCGACGAGCTCCTACAATGAGCAGTTCTTC. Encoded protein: CASGWDSPTSSYNEQFF.

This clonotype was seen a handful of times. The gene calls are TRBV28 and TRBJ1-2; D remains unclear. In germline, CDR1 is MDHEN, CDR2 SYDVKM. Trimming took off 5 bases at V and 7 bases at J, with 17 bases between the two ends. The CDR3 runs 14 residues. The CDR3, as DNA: TGTGCCAGCAGTCCCCTCCGGAGGGTGGGTGGCTACACCTTC. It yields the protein CASSPLRRVGGYTF.

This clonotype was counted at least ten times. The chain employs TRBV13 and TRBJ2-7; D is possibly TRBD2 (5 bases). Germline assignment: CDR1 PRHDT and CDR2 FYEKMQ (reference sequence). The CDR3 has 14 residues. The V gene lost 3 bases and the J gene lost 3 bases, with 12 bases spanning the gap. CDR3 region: CASSLWEGGYEQYF. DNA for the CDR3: TGTGCCAGCAGCTTGTGGGAAGGAGGCTACGAGCAGTACTTC.

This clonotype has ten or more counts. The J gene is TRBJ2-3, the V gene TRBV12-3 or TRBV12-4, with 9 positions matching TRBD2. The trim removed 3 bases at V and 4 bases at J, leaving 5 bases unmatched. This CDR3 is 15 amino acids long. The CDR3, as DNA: TGTGCCAGCAGTTTGCGGGAGGGCCTGGCAGATACGCAGTATTTT. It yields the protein CASSLREGLADTQYF.

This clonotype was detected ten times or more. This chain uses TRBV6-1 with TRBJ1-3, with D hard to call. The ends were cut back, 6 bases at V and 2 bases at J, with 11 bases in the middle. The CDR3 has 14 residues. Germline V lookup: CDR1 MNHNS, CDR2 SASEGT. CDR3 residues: CASSLNDPGNTIYF. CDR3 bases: TGTGCCAGCAGCCTAAACGATCCTGGAAACACCATATATTTT.

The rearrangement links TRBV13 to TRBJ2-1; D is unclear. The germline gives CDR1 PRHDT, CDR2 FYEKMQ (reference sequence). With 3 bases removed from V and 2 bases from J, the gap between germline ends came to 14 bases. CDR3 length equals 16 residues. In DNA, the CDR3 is TGTGCCAGCAGCTTCGTTGCTAGTCGGACCTACAATGAGCAGTTCTTC. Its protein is CASSFVASRTYNEQFF.

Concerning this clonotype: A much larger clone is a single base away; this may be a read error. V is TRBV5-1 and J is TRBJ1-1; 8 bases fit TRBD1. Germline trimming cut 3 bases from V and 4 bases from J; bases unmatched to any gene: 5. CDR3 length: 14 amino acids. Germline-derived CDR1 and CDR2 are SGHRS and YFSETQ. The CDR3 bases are TGCGCCAGCAGCTACAGGGGGAGACGCACTGAAGCTTTCTTT. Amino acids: CASSYRGRRTEAFF.

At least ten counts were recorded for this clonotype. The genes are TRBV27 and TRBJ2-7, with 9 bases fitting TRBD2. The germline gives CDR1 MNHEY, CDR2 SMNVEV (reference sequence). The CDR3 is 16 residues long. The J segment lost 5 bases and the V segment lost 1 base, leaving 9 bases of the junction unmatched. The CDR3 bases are TGTGCCAGCAGTTTATTCAGAAGCGGGAGGAAGAACGAGCAGTACTTC. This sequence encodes CASSLFRSGRKNEQYF.

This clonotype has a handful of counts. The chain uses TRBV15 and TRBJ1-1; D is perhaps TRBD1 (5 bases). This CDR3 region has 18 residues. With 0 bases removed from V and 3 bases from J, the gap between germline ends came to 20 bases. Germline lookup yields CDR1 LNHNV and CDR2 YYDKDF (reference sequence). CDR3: CATSRDRASYLGDTEAFF. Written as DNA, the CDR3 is TGTGCCACCAGCAGAGACAGGGCCTCCTATCTAGGGGACACTGAAGCTTTCTTT.

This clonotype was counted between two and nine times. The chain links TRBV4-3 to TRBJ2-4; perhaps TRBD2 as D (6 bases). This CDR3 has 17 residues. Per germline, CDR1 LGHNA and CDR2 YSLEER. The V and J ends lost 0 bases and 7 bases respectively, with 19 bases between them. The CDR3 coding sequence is TGCGCCAGCAGCCAAGAATCCCGGGGGAGGACGGGCAACATTCAGTACTTC. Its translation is CASSQESRGRTGNIQYF.

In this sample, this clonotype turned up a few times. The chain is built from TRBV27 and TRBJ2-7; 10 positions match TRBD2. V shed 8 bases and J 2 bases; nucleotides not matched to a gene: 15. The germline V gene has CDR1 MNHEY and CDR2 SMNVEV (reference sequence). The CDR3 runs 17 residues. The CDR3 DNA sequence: TGTGCCAGCCTCCCTCTAGCGGGAGCTTTGTCCCCCTACGAGCAGTACTTC. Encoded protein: CASLPLAGALSPYEQYF.

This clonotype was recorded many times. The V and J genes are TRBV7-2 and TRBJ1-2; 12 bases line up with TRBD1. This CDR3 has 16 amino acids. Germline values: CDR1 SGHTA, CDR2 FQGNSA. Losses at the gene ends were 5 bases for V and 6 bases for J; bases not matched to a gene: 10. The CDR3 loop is CASSPMGQGAHDGYTF. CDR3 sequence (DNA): TGTGCCAGCAGCCCAATGGGACAGGGGGCGCATGATGGCTACACCTTC.

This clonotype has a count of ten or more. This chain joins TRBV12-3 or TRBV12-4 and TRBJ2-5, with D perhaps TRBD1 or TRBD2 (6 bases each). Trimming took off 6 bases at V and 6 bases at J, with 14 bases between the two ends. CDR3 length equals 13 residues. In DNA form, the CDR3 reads TGTGCCAGCAGGTCCAGGGGCGGGAAGACCCAGTACTTC. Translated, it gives CASRSRGGKTQYF.

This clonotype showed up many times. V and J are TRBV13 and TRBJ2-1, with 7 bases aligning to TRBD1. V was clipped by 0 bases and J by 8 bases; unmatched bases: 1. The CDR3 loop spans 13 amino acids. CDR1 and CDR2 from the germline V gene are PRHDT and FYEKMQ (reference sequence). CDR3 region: CASSLGTGYEQFF. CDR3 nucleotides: TGTGCCAGCAGCTTAGGGACAGGGTATGAGCAGTTCTTC. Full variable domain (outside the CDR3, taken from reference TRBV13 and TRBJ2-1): AAGVIQSPRHLIKEKRETATLKCYPIPRHDTVYWYQQGPGQDPQFLISFYEKMQSDKGSIPDRFSAQQFSDYHSELNMSSLELGDSALYFCASSLGTGYEQFFGPGTRLTVL.

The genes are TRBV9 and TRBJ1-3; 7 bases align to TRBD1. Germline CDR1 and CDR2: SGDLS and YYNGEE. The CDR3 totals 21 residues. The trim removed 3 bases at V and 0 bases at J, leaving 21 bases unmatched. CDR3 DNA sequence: TGTGCCAGCAGCGCCCTTAACGGCAGGACAGGTGCCCATCTCTCTGGAAACACCATATATTTT. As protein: CASSALNGRTGAHLSGNTIYF. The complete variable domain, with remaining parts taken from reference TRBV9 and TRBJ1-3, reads DSGVTQTPKHLITATGQRVTLRCSPRSGDLSVYWYQQSLDQGLQFLIQYYNGEERAKGNILERFSAQQFPDLHSELNLSSLELGDSALYFCASSALNGRTGAHLSGNTIYFGEGSWLTVV.

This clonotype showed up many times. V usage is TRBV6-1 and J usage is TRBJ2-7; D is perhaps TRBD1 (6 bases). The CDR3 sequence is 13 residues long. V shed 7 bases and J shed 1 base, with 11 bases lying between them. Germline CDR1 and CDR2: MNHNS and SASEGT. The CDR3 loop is CASTWTESYEQYF. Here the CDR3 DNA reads TGTGCCAGCACTTGGACAGAGTCCTACGAGCAGTACTTC.

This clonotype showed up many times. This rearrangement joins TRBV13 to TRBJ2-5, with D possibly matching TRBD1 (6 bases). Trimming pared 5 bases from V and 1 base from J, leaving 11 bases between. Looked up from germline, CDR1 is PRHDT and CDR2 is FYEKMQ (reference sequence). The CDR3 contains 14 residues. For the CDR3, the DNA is TGTGCCAGCAGCCAGACAGGCCCCCAAGAGACCCAGTACTTC. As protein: CASSQTGPQETQYF.

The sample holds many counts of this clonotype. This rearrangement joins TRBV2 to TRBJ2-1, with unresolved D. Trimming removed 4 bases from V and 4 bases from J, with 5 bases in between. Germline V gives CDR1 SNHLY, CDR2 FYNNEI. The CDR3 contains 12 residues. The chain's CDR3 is CASSVAYNEQFF. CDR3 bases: TGTGCCAGCAGTGTGGCTTACAATGAGCAGTTCTTC.

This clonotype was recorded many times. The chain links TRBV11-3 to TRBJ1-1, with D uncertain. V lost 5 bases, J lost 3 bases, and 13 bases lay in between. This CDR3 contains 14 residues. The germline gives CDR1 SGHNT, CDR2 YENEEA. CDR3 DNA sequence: TGTGCCAGCAGCCCTCAAAATAAGTACACTGAAGCTTTCTTT. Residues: CASSPQNKYTEAFF. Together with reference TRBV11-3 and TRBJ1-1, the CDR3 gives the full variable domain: EAGVVQSPRYKIIEKKQPVAFWCNPISGHNTLYWYLQNLGQGPELLIRYENEEAVDDSQLPKDRFSAERLKGVDSTLKIQPAELGDSAVYLCASSPQNKYTEAFFGQGTRLTVV.